The 30 T cell receptor beta chains given below trace back to one sample, sequenced in a study of molecular identifiers for immune sequencing clone quantification. TCRdb re-derived calls from the PCR reads in MiXCR, one entry per CDR3 protein. The sample lists 23,000 or so distinct CDR3 sequences, 17% seen once, with roughly 1% in the top ten. The sequenced material came from naive CD8+ T cells from blood, with Jurkat cell RNA spiked in. This sample's subset: FACS-sorted CD8+CD4-CCR7+CD45RA+ naive T cells. The source of these receptors is a human donor in good health. Some libraries in this study had Jurkat cell RNA spiked in.

This clonotype was found many times. The V call is TRBV27, the J call TRBJ1-6; no clear D gene. Germline CDR1 and CDR2: MNHEY and SMNVEV (reference sequence). Deletions cut 2 bases from V and 7 bases from J, with 6 bases between. There are 13 residues in the CDR3. The CDR3 reads CASSLNPNSPLHF. The CDR3 DNA follows: TGTGCCAGCAGTTTAAACCCCAATTCACCCCTCCACTTT.

This clonotype has ten or more counts. This chain connects TRBV11-1 to TRBJ2-7; D may be TRBD2 (7 bases). This CDR3 comprises 14 residues. Germline CDR1 reads SGHAT; CDR2 reads FQDESV (reference sequence). The V and J ends lost 5 bases and 4 bases respectively, with 15 bases between them. CDR3 in DNA: TGTGCCAGCAGCGCAGCGGGACAAAAGTACGAGCAGTACTTC. Amino acid sequence: CASSAAGQKYEQYF. The entire variable domain, with the rest obtained from reference TRBV11-1 and TRBJ2-7, is as follows: EAEVAQSPRYKITEKSQAVAFWCDPISGHATLYWYRQILGQGPELLVQFQDESVVDDSQLPKDRFSAERLKGVDSTLKIQPAELGDSAMYLCASSAAGQKYEQYFGPGTRLTVT.

This clonotype was seen repeatedly, ten times or more. The chain is built from TRBV6-5 and TRBJ2-7; perhaps TRBD1 as D (5 bases). The CDR3 consists of 12 residues. The germline gives CDR1 MNHEY, CDR2 SVGAGI. The V gene lost 8 bases and the J gene lost 2 bases, with 10 bases spanning the gap. In DNA form, the CDR3 reads TGTGCCAGCGGAACAGGAGCCTACGAGCAGTACTTC. Its translation: CASGTGAYEQYF.

This clonotype was seen more than once but under ten times. A much larger clone sits a single nucleotide away, making a read error possible. The conserved phenylalanine or tryptophan is not found at the CDR3 terminus, so this likely reflects a read error. This rearrangement joins TRBV4-3 to TRBJ1-1, with D possibly being TRBD1 (6 bases). CDR3 length: 16 residues. V was shortened by 4 bases and J by 2 bases, with 17 bases between the two germline ends. Looked up from germline, CDR1 is LGHNA and CDR2 is YSLEER. CDR3 DNA: TGCGCCAGCAGCCGGGGCAGGGGCTATTTAAACACTGAAGCTTTCTCT. It specifies CASSRGRGYLNTEAFS.

At least ten counts were recorded for this clonotype. The rearrangement uses TRBV4-3 and TRBJ2-1; the D is unclear. V lost 0 bases to trimming and J lost 5 bases, with 14 bases between them. Per the germline V gene, CDR1 is LGHNA and CDR2 is YSLEER. The CDR3 has 16 residues. The CDR3 DNA reads TGCGCCAGCAGCCAAGACACCCTAGGCCCCGACAATGAGCAGTTCTTC. It is translated as CASSQDTLGPDNEQFF.

In its sample, this clonotype was seen many times. The chain combines TRBV11-2 with TRBJ2-7, with a tentative D call TRBD2 (7 bases). V lost 0 bases, J lost 4 bases, and 19 bases lay in between. This CDR3 is 17 amino acids long. CDR1 is SGHAT, CDR2 FQNNGV, per germline. DNA of the CDR3: TGTGCCAGCAGCTTAGATACGGGGGGCGAAGAAGGTTACGAGCAGTACTTC. It codes for CASSLDTGGEEGYEQYF.

This clonotype was counted many times. This rearrangement joins TRBV11-2 to TRBJ2-1; no firm D call. V shed 1 base and J shed 5 bases, with 15 bases lying between them. The CDR3 consists of 16 residues. The germline V gene encodes CDR1 SGHAT and CDR2 FQNNGV. The CDR3 DNA reads TGTGCCAGCAGCTTAGGATGGAGCCCCCGCGACAATGAGCAGTTCTTC. The encoded protein is CASSLGWSPRDNEQFF.

This clonotype was counted at least ten times. V usage is TRBV4-1 and J usage is TRBJ2-3, with 9 positions matching TRBD2. Germline V CDR1 and CDR2: MGHRA, YSYEKL. Trimming removed 0 bases from V and 5 bases from J; junction bases left unmatched: 9. The CDR3 sequence is 17 residues long. CDR3 sequence: CASSQEKASGVIDTQYF. The DNA of the CDR3 is TGCGCCAGCAGCCAAGAGAAGGCTAGCGGGGTCATAGATACGCAGTATTTT.

This clonotype was detected ten times or more. The chain is built from TRBV7-9 and TRBJ1-4; D is unclear. Germline values: CDR1 SEHNR, CDR2 FQNEAQ (reference sequence). The CDR3 runs to 14 residues. Trimming took 5 bases from V and 5 from J, leaving 12 bases between them. This CDR3 reads CASSQDSSNEKLFF. The CDR3 DNA reads TGTGCCAGCAGCCAGGACTCCTCCAATGAAAAACTGTTTTTT.

There are many counts of this clonotype. The chain joins TRBV5-4 to TRBJ2-7; 10 bases are shared with TRBD1. CDR1 and CDR2 from the germline V gene are SGHNT and YYREEE (reference sequence). The CDR3 totals 15 residues. V was pared by 1 base and J by 2 bases, with 3 bases of the junction left unmatched. CDR3 loop: CASSLYGTGAYEQYF. Written as DNA, the CDR3 is TGTGCCAGCAGCTTGTATGGGACAGGGGCCTACGAGCAGTACTTC.

The count of this clonotype is one. Being one base from a much bigger clone, this may be a read error. It is likely a read error, because the conserved phenylalanine at the end of the CDR3 is missing. The chain recombines TRBV12-3 or TRBV12-4 with TRBJ2-3; D not certain. The CDR3 runs 14 residues. The V and J ends lost 3 bases and 5 bases respectively, with 12 bases between them. The DNA of the CDR3 is TGTGCCAGCAGTTTCCCCGGCCAGATAGATACGCAGTATGTT. It yields the protein CASSFPGQIDTQYV.

The table lists this clonotype with many counts. The genes are TRBV12-3 or TRBV12-4 and TRBJ2-2; D may be TRBD1 (6 bases). The CDR3 is made up of 15 amino acids. V was pared by 5 bases and J by 5 bases, with 15 bases between. Here the CDR3 DNA reads TGTGCCAGCAGTCAGCCTACCGGACAGACCGGGGAGCTGTTTTTT. This translates into CASSQPTGQTGELFF.

This clonotype was observed at least ten times. V and J are TRBV28 and TRBJ1-1, with D possibly TRBD1 on 5 matching bases. The CDR3 has 15 residues. Germline CDR1 MDHEN, CDR2 SYDVKM. The V end lost 5 bases, the J end lost 0 bases, and 13 bases lay between the germline ends. The CDR3 is CASSGVGTMNTEAFF. The CDR3 DNA reads TGTGCCAGCAGTGGTGTGGGGACGATGAACACTGAAGCTTTCTTT.

This clonotype was recorded at least ten times. The rearrangement links TRBV7-9 to TRBJ2-1; 9 nucleotides match TRBD2. The CDR3 length is 16 residues. The V gene's germline CDR1 is SEHNR and CDR2 FQNEAQ (reference sequence). The V segment lost 1 base and the J segment 9 bases; nucleotides outside the gene matches: 10. The CDR3: CASSLGSVNSGSEQFF. DNA for the CDR3: TGTGCCAGCAGCTTAGGTTCGGTGAATAGCGGGAGTGAGCAGTTCTTC.

This clonotype was picked up many times. This chain connects TRBV24-1 to TRBJ1-5, with unresolved D. Trimming removed 8 bases from V and 5 bases from J, with 12 bases in between. Germline loops: CDR1 KGHDR, CDR2 SFDVKD. The length of the CDR3 is 13 residues. DNA of the CDR3: TGTGCCACCATGGTGAGGACTGATCAGCCCCAGCATTTT. Protein product: CATMVRTDQPQHF.

This clonotype was seen repeatedly, ten times or more. The chain combines TRBV24-1 with TRBJ2-1; D perhaps matches TRBD2 (5 bases). Germline V gene lookup returns CDR1 KGHDR and CDR2 SFDVKD. V lost 1 base and J 9 bases, leaving 15 bases between the germline ends. This CDR3 has 15 residues. CDR3: CATSDFTPLGGEQFF. The CDR3 DNA follows: TGTGCCACCAGTGATTTCACCCCCCTCGGAGGTGAGCAGTTCTTC.

At least ten counts were recorded for this clonotype. This sequence joins TRBV7-9 and TRBJ2-1; the D gene is possibly TRBD1 (5 bases). The CDR3 is 12 amino acids. V lost 4 bases, J lost 4 bases, and 5 bases lay in between. Germline CDR1 and CDR2: SEHNR and FQNEAQ (reference sequence). CDR3 DNA sequence: TGTGCCAGCAGCTCAGGGTACAATGAGCAGTTCTTC. This sequence encodes CASSSGYNEQFF.

This clonotype has ten or more counts. The CDR3 is CASSRRVGHNQPQHF. CDR3 in DNA: TGTGCCAGCAGTCGCAGGGTGGGTCACAATCAGCCCCAGCATTTT. The chain links TRBV6-5 to TRBJ1-5; D might be TRBD1 (5 bases). Germline loops: CDR1 MNHEY, CDR2 SVGAGI. The germline V and J ends were trimmed by 5 bases and 3 bases, with 14 bases remaining between them. The CDR3 covers 15 residues.

Comments on this clonotype: A read error may be the cause here, since a much bigger clone is one base away. The CDR3 DNA follows: TGTGCCAGCAGCTCTCCGGGACTTGGTAATGAAAAACCGTTTTTT. Translated, it gives CASSSPGLGNEKPFF. V usage is TRBV7-9 and J usage is TRBJ1-4; TRBD1 might be the D (5 bases). The CDR3 loop spans 15 amino acids. CDR1 is SEHNR and CDR2 is FQNEAQ in the germline V gene (reference sequence).

This clonotype was recorded many times. This chain links TRBV3-1 with TRBJ2-5; 8 bases agree with TRBD1. Trimming removed 0 bases from V and 1 base from J; junction bases left unmatched: 4. Germline lookup yields CDR1 LGHDT and CDR2 YNNKEL (reference sequence). The CDR3 consists of 16 residues. CDR3 DNA: TGTGCCAGCAGCCAAGAGCGGACAGGGCCCCAAGAGACCCAGTACTTC. Its translation: CASSQERTGPQETQYF.

This clonotype has ten or more counts. The chain employs TRBV29-1 and TRBJ2-7; 11 bases match TRBD1. This CDR3 is 13 amino acids long. Germline loops: CDR1 SQVTM, CDR2 ANQGSEA. Germline trimming cut 4 bases from V and 3 bases from J; bases unmatched to any gene: 2. CDR3 DNA: TGCAGCGTTGTGGGACAGGGGGTCTACGAGCAGTACTTC. It is translated as CSVVGQGVYEQYF.

Ten or more counts support this clonotype. The rearrangement uses TRBV6-6 and TRBJ2-7; TRBD2 matches 7 bases. The V gene's germline CDR1 is MNHNY and CDR2 SVGAGI (reference sequence). The CDR3 loop spans 14 amino acids. After removal of 1 base from V and 5 bases from J, the junction contained 5 bases not matched to a gene. CDR3 amino acids: CASSYWGGEDEQYF. Written as DNA, the CDR3 is TGTGCCAGCAGTTACTGGGGGGGTGAGGACGAGCAGTACTTC.

This clonotype was seen repeatedly, ten times or more. The rearrangement joins TRBV24-1 to TRBJ2-2; 11 nucleotides match TRBD2. The CDR3 consists of 20 residues. Germline CDR1 KGHDR, CDR2 SFDVKD. V dropped 4 bases and J dropped 4; count of bases not matched to a gene: 16. CDR3 sequence reads: CATSDPHPPGLAVLTGELFF. The CDR3 region has the DNA TGTGCCACCAGTGACCCCCACCCCCCGGGACTAGCGGTTCTCACCGGGGAGCTGTTTTTT.

This clonotype has ten or more counts. The chain links TRBV4-3 to TRBJ1-4; no clear D gene. This CDR3 comprises 15 residues. V was pared by 1 base and J by 8 bases, with 14 bases between. CDR1 and CDR2 from the germline V gene are LGHNA and YSLEER. CDR3 protein: CASSQVRAAREKLFF. The CDR3 DNA is TGCGCCAGCAGCCAAGTGAGGGCCGCCCGGGAAAAACTGTTTTTT.

Many counts were recorded for this clonotype. The rearrangement uses TRBV11-2 and TRBJ2-3; D may be TRBD2 (5 bases). This CDR3 spans 16 amino acids. V was trimmed by 1 base and J by 1 base, leaving 12 bases between them. The germline CDR1 and CDR2 sequences are SGHAT and FQNNGV. The CDR3 region is CASSLVSVRGTDTQYF. The CDR3 nucleotides are TGTGCCAGCAGCTTAGTAAGCGTGCGGGGCACAGATACGCAGTATTTT.

This clonotype was recorded many times. The rearrangement links TRBV5-1 to TRBJ2-3, with D uncertain. Trimming removed 4 bases from V and 2 bases from J, with 8 bases in between. The CDR3 length is 13 residues. Germline V gene data show CDR1 as SGHRS and CDR2 as YFSETQ. The CDR3 bases are TGCGCCAGCAGCCTAGACAACACAGATACGCAGTATTTT. It encodes CASSLDNTDTQYF.

Ten or more counts support this clonotype. The CDR3 DNA follows: TGTGCCAGCAGCTCCAAGCGGGGGGGCGAAGATACGCAGTATTTT. It yields the protein CASSSKRGGEDTQYF. V is TRBV7-9 and J is TRBJ2-3; TRBD2 agrees at 10 bases. CDR3 length equals 15 residues. With V trimmed by 4 bases and J by 5 bases, 6 bases remained unmatched. Germline V lookup: CDR1 SEHNR, CDR2 FQNEAQ (reference sequence).

The table lists this clonotype with many counts. The chain employs TRBV30 and TRBJ2-5; 8 bases agree with TRBD2. CDR3 length equals 14 residues. Looked up from germline, CDR1 is GTSNPN and CDR2 is SVGIG (reference sequence). The J segment lost 4 bases and the V segment lost 2 bases, leaving 6 bases of the junction unmatched. This chain's CDR3 is CAWSRREGAETQYF. The CDR3 DNA reads as TGTGCCTGGAGTCGACGGGAGGGTGCAGAGACCCAGTACTTC.

The sample holds one count of this clonotype. One base away lies a much larger clone, so this may be a sequencing read error. The chain uses TRBV11-2 and TRBJ2-7; a weak D match, TRBD2 (6 bases). Germline-derived CDR1 and CDR2 are SGHAT and FQNNGV. V was pared by 5 bases and J by 3 bases, with 29 bases between. The CDR3 is 19 residues long. For the CDR3, the DNA is TGTGCCAGCAGCCTACGAAGACTAGGCGGGAAGGTCGGGGGCTACGAGCAGTACTTC. This sequence encodes CASSLRRLGGKVGGYEQYF.

The chain combines TRBV7-9 with TRBJ1-2; possible D gene TRBD1, 6 bases. Trimming took off 5 bases at V and 5 bases at J, with 18 bases between the two ends. CDR1 and CDR2 (germline): SEHNR, FQNEAQ (reference sequence). The CDR3 is 15 amino acids. As DNA, the CDR3 is TGTGCCAGCAGCCCGACAGGCAAACCAGGGTATGGCTACACCTTC. Its protein product is CASSPTGKPGYGYTF. The full variable domain, completed using reference TRBV7-9 and TRBJ1-2, is DTGVSQNPRHKITKRGQNVTFRCDPISEHNRLYWYRQTLGQGPEFLTYFQNEAQLEKSRLLSDRFSAERPKGSFSTLEIQRTEQGDSAMYLCASSPTGKPGYGYTFGSGTRLTVV.